This TCR beta chain was found in a study of cytomegalovirus exposure and HLA in healthy donors. Whole-study findings and limits: Near-uniform donor sequencing depth was presumed by presence/absence analyses.

The germline V gene encodes CDR1 ENHRY and CDR2 SYGVKD. V dropped 3 bases and J dropped 6 bases, with 12 bases sitting between them. The CDR3 contains 14 residues. Concerning this clone: Its antigen is not known.

PCR amplification relied on 60 Vbeta primers (plus 13 Jbeta primers). Libraries were prepared by immunoSEQ multiplex PCR; TCRdb keeps only in-frame clonotypes and omits some of them. The repertoire holds roughly 130,000 clones, roughly 83% seen once, with 0.95% to 1.5% in the top ten. The receptor was isolated from a girl under 10 years old in good health and CMV-seronegative. The V and J genes are TRBV10-3 and TRBJ2-1; D is possibly TRBD2 (6 bases). Sequenced: PBMCs. The CDR3 DNA is TGTGCCATCAGTGACCCTCCGACTAGCAATGAGCAGTTCTTC. Its translation is CAISDPPTSNEQFF.